This TCR beta chain was captured by sequencing in a study of blood T cells in healthy people across ages. Whole-study results and caveats: There was no known CMV status for donors, so expanded clonotype changes were possibly confounded. Naive and antigen-experienced cells were not separated, limiting conclusive comparison.

This clonotype was detected a few times. Its antigen remains unknown. The junction shows a germline mismatch at one end, possibly a read error. This CDR3 is 15 amino acids long. CDR1 is MGHRA, CDR2 YSYEKL, per germline. Using a J-beta primer mix together with a sample-barcoded 5' primer, a second PCR was run for roughly 6 to 12 cycles. The authors tagged each cDNA molecule using a template-switch adaptor with 12 random nucleotides. MiXCR, applied by TCRdb to the 5' RACE reads, yields one record per CDR3 protein. The sample gives hundreds of thousands of distinct CDR3 sequences, 20% to 25% of which show up once; 3.5% to 4% is in the top ten. Each sample yielded at least 5 micrograms of PBMC total RNA.

The TCR sequence derives from a man in his 70s in good health. The rearrangement links TRBV4-1 to TRBJ1-4; the D gene is possibly TRBD1 (6 bases). Material for sequencing was blood. In DNA, the CDR3 is TGCGCCAGCAGCCCAAAACAGGGACATAATGAAGAACTGTTTTTT. This gives the protein CASSPKQGHNEELFF.